This TCR beta chain is from a study of blood T cell repertoires in COVID-19 (dated by TCRdb to between 2020 and 2021). For the study in its entirety: Samples covering the acute and convalescent phases of COVID-19 were provided by collaborators in the United States, Italy and Spain. Where available, HLA class I and class II types were obtained from metadata supplied by the sample provider rather than from assay-based typing. A de-identified subject ID, COVID-19 status, age in years and sex were almost always included in the sample metadata. Deeply sampled blood TCRbeta repertoires from subjects exposed to, actively infected with, or recovered from COVID-19 were included in the dataset. The repertoires were released in a freely available public database meant as a resource for research on the immune response to SARS-CoV-2. The prospective study material was composed of cDNA or gDNA derived from T cells, B-cell-depleted T cells, or PBMCs. Samples were obtained from the ongoing ImmuneRACE study (first 160 participants) and from 950 to 1,500 subjects provided by 6 global collaborators.

For this clone: The clone's antigen remains unknown. Base qualities are not at hand, and no much larger clone is one base apart.

Whole blood was collected in K2EDTA tubes by collaborating institutions according to the institutions' own protocols. For TCRbeta analysis, collaborators shipped samples as frozen whole blood, isolated PBMCs, or DNA extracted from either of those sample types. Study-level results and caveats: How much clinical and demographic metadata was included differed by source and by participant, and the metadata was provided uncurated.

The CDR3 spans 12 residues, from the cysteine through the phenylalanine. The retained sequence is limited to the CDR3, 36 bases, with the frame set at the first base. V was cut back by 6 bases and J by 2 bases, leaving a gap of 6 bases between them. For CDR1 and CDR2, the germline V gene lists MNHEY and SVGAGI. The immunoSEQ Assay, a bias-controlled multiplex PCR, was used to amplify TCRbeta CDR3 regions from genomic DNA. Under the source paper's analysis protocol: The number of nucleated cells in each sample was estimated by amplification of reference gene primers within the assay. To quantify the absolute abundance of each unique TCRbeta CDR3 rearrangement, sequence reads were collapsed and filtered. For each sample, productive Simpson clonality was calculated as the square root of Simpson's diversity index over productive rearrangements. Imported from immuneACCESS, the table was reduced by TCRdb to in-frame sequences with V and J called. These copies leave out some clones; in studies compared against another copy, an unresolved V gene accounts for under half, and the cause of the remainder is not known. From that table come the V and J calls and clone size; the DNA was used to work out D and trimming. The sample table records approximately 50,000 clones; approximately 82% of these occur just once. The ten top clones hold over 4.5% of the sample.

The sequence derives from a human donor in a cohort sampled during active COVID-19. This chain is built from TRBV6-5 and TRBJ2-3; no D gene is confidently identified. The sample comprised peripheral blood. The CDR3 region has the sequence CASSKHTDTQYF. The nucleotide sequence is TGTGCCAGCAGCAAGCACACAGATACGCAGTATTTT.